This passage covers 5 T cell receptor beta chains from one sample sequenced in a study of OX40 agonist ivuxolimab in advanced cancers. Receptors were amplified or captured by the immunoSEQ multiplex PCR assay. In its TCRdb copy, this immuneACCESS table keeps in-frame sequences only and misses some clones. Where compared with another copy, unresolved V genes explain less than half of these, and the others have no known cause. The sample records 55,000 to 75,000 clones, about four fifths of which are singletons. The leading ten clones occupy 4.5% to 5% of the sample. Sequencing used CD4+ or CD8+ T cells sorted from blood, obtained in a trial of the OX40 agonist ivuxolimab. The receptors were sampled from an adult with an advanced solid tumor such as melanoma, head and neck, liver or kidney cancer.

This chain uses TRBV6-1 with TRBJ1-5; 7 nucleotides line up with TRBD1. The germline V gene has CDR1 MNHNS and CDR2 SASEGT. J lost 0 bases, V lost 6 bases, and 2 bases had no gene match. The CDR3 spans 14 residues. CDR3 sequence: CASRGQYSNQPQHF. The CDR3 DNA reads TGTGCCAGCAGGGGACAGTATAGCAATCAGCCCCAGCATTTT.

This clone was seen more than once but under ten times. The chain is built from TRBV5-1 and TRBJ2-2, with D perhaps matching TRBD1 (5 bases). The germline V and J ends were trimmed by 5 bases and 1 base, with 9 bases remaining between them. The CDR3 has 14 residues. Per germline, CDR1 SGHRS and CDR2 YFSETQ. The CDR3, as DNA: TGCGCCAGCAGAGAAGGACAGAACACCGGGGAGCTGTTTTTT. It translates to CASREGQNTGELFF. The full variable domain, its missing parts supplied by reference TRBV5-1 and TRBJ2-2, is KAGVTQTPRYLIKTRGQQVTLSCSPISGHRSVSWYQQTPGQGLQFLFEYFSETQRNKGNFPGRFSGRQFSNSRSEMNVSTLELGDSALYLCASREGQNTGELFFGEGSRLTVL.

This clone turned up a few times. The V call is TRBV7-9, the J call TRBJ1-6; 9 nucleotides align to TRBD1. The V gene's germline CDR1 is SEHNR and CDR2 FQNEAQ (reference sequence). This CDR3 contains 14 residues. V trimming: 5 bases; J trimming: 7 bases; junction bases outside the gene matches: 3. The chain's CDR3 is CASSPTGGNSPLHF. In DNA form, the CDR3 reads TGTGCCAGCAGCCCCACAGGGGGCAATTCACCCCTCCACTTT.

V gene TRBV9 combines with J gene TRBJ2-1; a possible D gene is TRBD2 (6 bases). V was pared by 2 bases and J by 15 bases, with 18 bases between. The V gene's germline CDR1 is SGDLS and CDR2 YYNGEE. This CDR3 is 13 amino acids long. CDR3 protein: CASSVHGGAVPFF. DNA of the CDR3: TGTGCCAGCAGCGTCCACGGCGGGGCCGTCCCGTTCTTC.

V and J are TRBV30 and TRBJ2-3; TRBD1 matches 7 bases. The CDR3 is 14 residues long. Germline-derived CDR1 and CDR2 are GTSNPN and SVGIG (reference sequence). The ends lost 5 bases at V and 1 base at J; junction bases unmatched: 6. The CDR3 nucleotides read TGTGCCTGGGGAACAGGGGATGGCACAGATACGCAGTATTTT. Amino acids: CAWGTGDGTDTQYF.